Reported below is one T cell receptor (beta chain). Its antigen is not identified. The data belong to a study of somatic mutations in cytotoxic T cells in rheumatoid arthritis. Study conclusions and caveats: Within 8 of 65 patients, the single biggest CD8+ clone made up more than 20% of CD8+ cells. Rheumatoid arthritis patients and age-matched healthy controls showed no significant difference in CD8+ T-cell clonality.

CDR3 size: 18 residues. Germline V CDR1 and CDR2: SGDLS, YYNGEE. V gave up 4 bases and J gave up 5 bases; unmatched junction bases: 19. Libraries were prepared by immunoSEQ multiplex PCR; TCRdb keeps only in-frame clonotypes and omits some of them. The sample has about 26,000 clones, about 81% seen once. The control group consisted of some 19 healthy blood donors, whose median age was roughly 53 years (range roughly 20-75) and of whom approximately 58% were female. After CD4+ and CD8+ cells were isolated by positive magnetic bead selection, their purity was checked by flow cytometry. V is TRBV9 and J is TRBJ1-2; 8 bases fit TRBD1. The specimen sequenced was CD8+ T cells sorted from blood. The source is a man in his fifties or sixties in good health. CDR3 DNA: TGTGCCAGCAGCTCACGAGGACAGGGAAACCCCCCCCTTTATGGCTACACCTTC. Translated: CASSSRGQGNPPLYGYTF.